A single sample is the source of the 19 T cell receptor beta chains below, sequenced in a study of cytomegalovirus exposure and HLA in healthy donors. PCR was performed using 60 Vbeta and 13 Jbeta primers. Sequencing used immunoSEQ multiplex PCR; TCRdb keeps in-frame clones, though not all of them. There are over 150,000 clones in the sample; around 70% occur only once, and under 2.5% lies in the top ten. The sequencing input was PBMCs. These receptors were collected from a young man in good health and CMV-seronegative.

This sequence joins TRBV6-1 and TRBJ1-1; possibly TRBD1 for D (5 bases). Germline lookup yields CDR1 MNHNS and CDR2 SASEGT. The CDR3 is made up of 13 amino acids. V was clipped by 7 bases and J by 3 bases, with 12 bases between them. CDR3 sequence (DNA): TGTGCCAGCACGAGGCAGGGCCACACTGAAGCTTTCTTT. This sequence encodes CASTRQGHTEAFF.

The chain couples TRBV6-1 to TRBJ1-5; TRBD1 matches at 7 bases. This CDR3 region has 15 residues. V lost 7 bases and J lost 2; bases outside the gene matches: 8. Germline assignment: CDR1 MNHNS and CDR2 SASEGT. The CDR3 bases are TGTGCCAGCATGACAGGGCAGGTTGGCAATCAGCCCCAGCATTTT. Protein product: CASMTGQVGNQPQHF.

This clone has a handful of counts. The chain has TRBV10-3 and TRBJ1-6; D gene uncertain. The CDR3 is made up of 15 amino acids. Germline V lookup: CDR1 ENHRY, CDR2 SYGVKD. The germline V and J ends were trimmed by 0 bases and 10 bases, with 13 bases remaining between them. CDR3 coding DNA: TGTGCCATCAGTGAGTCAACGGGAGGAGGCTCACCCCTCCACTTT. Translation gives CAISESTGGGSPLHF.

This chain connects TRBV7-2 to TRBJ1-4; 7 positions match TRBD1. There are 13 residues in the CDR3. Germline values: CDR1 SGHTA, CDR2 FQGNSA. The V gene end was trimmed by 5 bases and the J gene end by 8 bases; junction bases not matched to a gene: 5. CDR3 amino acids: CASSPKTGEKLFF. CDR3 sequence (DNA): TGTGCCAGCAGCCCCAAGACAGGGGAAAAACTGTTTTTT. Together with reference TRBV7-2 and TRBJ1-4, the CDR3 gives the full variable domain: GAGVSQSPSNKVTEKGKDVELRCDPISGHTALYWYRQSLGQGLEFLIYFQGNSAPDKSGLPSDRFSAERTGGSVSTLTIQRTQQEDSAVYLCASSPKTGEKLFFGSGTQLSVL.

The CDR3 is CASSLDAGSQPQHF. The CDR3 nucleotides read TGTGCCAGCAGCTTAGACGCCGGGAGTCAGCCCCAGCATTTT. V gene TRBV7-9 combines with J gene TRBJ1-5; the D is unclear. The CDR3 consists of 14 residues. The germline CDR1 and CDR2 sequences are SEHNR and FQNEAQ (reference sequence). Deletions cut 1 base from V and 6 bases from J, with 10 bases between.

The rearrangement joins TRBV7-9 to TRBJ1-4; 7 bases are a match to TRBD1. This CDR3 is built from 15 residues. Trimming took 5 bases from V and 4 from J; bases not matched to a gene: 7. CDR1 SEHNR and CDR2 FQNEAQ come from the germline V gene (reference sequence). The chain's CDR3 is CASSPRGQINEKLFF. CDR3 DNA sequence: TGTGCCAGCAGCCCGCGGGGACAGATTAATGAAAAACTGTTTTTT.

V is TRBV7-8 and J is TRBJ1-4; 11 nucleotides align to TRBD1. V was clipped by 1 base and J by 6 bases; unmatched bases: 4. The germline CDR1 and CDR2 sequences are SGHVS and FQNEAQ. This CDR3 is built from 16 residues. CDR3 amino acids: CASSLGGTGGDEKLFF. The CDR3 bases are TGTGCCAGCAGCTTAGGGGGGACAGGGGGGGATGAAAAACTGTTTTTT.

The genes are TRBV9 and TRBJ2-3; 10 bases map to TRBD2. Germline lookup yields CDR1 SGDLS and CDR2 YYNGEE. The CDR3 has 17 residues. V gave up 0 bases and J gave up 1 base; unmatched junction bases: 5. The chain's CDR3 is CASSVEASGGRTDTQYF. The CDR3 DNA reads TGTGCCAGCAGCGTAGAGGCTAGCGGGGGACGCACAGATACGCAGTATTTT.

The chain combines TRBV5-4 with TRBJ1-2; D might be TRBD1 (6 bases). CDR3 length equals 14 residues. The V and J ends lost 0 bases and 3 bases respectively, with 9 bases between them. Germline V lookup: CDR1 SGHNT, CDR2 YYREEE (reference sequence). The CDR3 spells CASSLDRVDYGYTF. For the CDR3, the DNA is TGTGCCAGCAGCTTGGACAGGGTGGACTATGGCTACACCTTC.

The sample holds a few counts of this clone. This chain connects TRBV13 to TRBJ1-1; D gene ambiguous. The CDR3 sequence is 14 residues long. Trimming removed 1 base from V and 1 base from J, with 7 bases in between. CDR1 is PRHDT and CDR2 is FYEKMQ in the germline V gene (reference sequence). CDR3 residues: CASSLVGRNTEAFF. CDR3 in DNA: TGTGCCAGCAGCTTAGTAGGGAGGAACACTGAAGCTTTCTTT.

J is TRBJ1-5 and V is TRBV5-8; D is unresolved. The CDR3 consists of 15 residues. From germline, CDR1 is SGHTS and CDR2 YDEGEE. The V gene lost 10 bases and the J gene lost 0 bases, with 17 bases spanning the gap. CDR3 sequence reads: CADTALKNSNQPQHF. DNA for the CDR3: TGTGCCGACACGGCCTTGAAAAATAGCAATCAGCCCCAGCATTTT.

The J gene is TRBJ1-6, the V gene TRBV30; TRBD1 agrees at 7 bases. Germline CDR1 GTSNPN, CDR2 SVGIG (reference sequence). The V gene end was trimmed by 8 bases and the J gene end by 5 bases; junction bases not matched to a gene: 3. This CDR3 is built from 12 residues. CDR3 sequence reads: CAAGTDNSPLHF. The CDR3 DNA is TGTGCCGCCGGGACAGATAATTCACCCCTCCACTTT.

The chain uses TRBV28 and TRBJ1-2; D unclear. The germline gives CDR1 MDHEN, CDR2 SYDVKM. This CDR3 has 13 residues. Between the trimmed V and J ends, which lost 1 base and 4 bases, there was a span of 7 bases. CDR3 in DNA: TGTGCCAGCAGTTTATCCGCGGGCTATGGCTACACCTTC. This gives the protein CASSLSAGYGYTF.

CDR3 nucleotide sequence: TGTGCCAGCAGCTTAGACGGGTTCTCAGGGGACTCCTACAATGAGCAGTTCTTC. Its translation: CASSLDGFSGDSYNEQFF. The chain links TRBV11-2 to TRBJ2-1; D may be TRBD1 (6 bases). V was clipped by 0 bases and J by 0 bases, with 15 bases between them. This CDR3 has 18 amino acids. Germline V CDR1 and CDR2: SGHAT, FQNNGV.

The chain's CDR3 is CAISERNSGGRFYNEQFF. The CDR3 coding sequence is TGTGCCATCAGTGAAAGAAATAGCGGGGGCCGTTTTTACAATGAGCAGTTCTTC. The J gene is TRBJ2-1, the V gene TRBV10-3, with 9 bases that match TRBD2. Trimming at V came to 3 bases and at J to 4 bases, leaving 13 bases not matched to a gene. Germline V gene sequence: CDR1 ENHRY, CDR2 SYGVKD. The CDR3 length is 18 residues.

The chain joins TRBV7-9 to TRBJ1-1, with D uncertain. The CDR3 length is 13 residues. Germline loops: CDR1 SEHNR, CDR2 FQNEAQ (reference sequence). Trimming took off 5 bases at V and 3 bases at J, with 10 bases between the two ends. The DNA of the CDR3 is TGTGCCAGCAGCCCCCAGTCACACACTGAAGCTTTCTTT. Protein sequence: CASSPQSHTEAFF.

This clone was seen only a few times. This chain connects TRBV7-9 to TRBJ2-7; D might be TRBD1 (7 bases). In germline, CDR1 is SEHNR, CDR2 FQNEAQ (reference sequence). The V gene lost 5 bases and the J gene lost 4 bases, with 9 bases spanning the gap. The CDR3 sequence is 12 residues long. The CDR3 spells CASSQGGYEQYF. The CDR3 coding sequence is TGTGCCAGCAGCCAGGGGGGTTACGAGCAGTACTTC.

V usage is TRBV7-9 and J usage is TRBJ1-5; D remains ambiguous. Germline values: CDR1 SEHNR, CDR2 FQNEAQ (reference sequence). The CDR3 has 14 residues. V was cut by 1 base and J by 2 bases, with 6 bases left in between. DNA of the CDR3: TGTGCCAGCAGCTTAGACAACGGCAATCAGCCCCAGCATTTT. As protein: CASSLDNGNQPQHF.

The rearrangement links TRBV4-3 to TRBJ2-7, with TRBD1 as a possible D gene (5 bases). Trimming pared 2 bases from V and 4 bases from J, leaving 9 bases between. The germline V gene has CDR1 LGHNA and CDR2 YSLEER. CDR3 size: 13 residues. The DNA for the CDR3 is TGCGCCAGCAGCCAAACGCAGGGTTACGAGCAGTACTTC. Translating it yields CASSQTQGYEQYF.